The clone carrying this T cell receptor beta chain was counted at least ten times. Antigen unknown. This sample was taken from a study of T cells in Graves' hyperthyroidism and ophthalmopathy. Amplification of TCR beta CDR3 regions used RNA as the template. RT-PCR in the first round (using the HTBI primer set) targeted the TCR CDR3. TCRdb independently ran MiXCR on the multiplex PCR reads; one entry per CDR3 protein. The sample lists approximately 200,000 distinct CDR3 sequences, roughly 18% occurring once. Broader study findings: From stable hyperthyroidism, ophthalmopathy was set apart by a 13 V-J model. Peripheral blood also featured most of the thyroid clonotypes expanded above 0.001.

V lost 5 bases, J lost 8 bases, and 6 bases stayed unmatched. Germline values: CDR1 MNHEY, CDR2 SMNVEV (reference sequence). The CDR3 is made up of 15 amino acids. For Graves' hyperthyroidism to be stable, ophthalmopathy could not progress within 18 months. Clinical symptoms, serum thyroxine and TRAb, thyroid ultrasound and orbital computed tomography together formed the diagnostic basis. The sequenced sample was blood. The receptor was derived from a man aged 40-49 years with Graves' hyperthyroidism. The chain links TRBV27 to TRBJ2-1, with 13 bases that match TRBD2. CDR3 region: CASSITSGGADEQFF. The CDR3 bases are TGTGCCAGCAGTATAACTAGCGGGGGGGCTGATGAGCAGTTCTTC.